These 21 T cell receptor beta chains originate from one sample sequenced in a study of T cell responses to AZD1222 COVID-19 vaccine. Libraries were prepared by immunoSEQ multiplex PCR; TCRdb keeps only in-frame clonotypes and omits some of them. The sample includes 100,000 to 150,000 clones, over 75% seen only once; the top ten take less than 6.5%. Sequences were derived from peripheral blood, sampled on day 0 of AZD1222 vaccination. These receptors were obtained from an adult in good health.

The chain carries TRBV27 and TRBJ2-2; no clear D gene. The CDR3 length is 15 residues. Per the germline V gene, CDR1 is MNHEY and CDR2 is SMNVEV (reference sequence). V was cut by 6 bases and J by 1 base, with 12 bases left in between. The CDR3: CASSEPPGNTGELFF. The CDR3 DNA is TGTGCCAGCAGCGAACCCCCGGGGAACACCGGGGAGCTGTTTTTT.

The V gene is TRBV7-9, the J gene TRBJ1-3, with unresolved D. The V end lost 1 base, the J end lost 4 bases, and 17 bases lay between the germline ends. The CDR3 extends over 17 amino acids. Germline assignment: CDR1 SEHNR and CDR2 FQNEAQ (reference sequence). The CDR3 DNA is TGTGCCAGCAGCTTAGAGGTTGCCCTCCCGGCCGGAAACACCATATATTTT. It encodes CASSLEVALPAGNTIYF.

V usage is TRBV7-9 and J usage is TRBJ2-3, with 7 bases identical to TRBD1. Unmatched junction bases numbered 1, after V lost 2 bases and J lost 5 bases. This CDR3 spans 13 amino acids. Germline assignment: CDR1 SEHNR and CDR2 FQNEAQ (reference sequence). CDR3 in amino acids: CASSLTGEDTQYF. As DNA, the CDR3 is TGTGCCAGCAGCTTAACAGGGGAAGATACGCAGTATTTT. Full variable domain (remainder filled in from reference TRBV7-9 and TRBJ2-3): DTGVSQNPRHKITKRGQNVTFRCDPISEHNRLYWYRQTLGQGPEFLTYFQNEAQLEKSRLLSDRFSAERPKGSFSTLEIQRTEQGDSAMYLCASSLTGEDTQYFGPGTRLTVL.

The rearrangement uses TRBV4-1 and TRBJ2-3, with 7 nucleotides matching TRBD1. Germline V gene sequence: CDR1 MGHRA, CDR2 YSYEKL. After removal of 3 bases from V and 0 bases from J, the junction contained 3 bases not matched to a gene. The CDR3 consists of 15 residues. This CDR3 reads CASSHQTGSTDTQYF. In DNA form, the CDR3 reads TGCGCCAGCAGCCACCAGACAGGGAGCACAGATACGCAGTATTTT.

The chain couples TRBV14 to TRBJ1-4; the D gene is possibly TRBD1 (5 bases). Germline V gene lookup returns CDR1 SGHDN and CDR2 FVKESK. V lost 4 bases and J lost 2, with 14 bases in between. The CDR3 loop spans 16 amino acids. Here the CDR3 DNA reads TGTGCCAGCAGCCGAAAAGGCCGGGGGACTAATGAAAAACTGTTTTTT. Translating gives CASSRKGRGTNEKLFF.

The CDR3 reads CATSDTKQGARDTQYF. In DNA, the CDR3 is TGTGCCACCAGTGATACAAAACAGGGGGCTCGGGATACGCAGTATTTT. This chain connects TRBV24-1 to TRBJ2-3; TRBD1 agrees at 9 bases. With 3 bases clipped from V and 6 bases from J, the junction kept 9 bases outside the gene matches. Germline CDR1 is KGHDR and CDR2 is SFDVKD. The CDR3 has 16 amino acids.

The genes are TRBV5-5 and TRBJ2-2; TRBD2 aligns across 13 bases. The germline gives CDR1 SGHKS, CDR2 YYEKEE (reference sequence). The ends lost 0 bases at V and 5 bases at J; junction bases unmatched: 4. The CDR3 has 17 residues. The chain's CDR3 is CASSLELAGGWTGELFF. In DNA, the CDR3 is TGTGCCAGCAGCTTGGAACTAGCGGGAGGGTGGACCGGGGAGCTGTTTTTT.

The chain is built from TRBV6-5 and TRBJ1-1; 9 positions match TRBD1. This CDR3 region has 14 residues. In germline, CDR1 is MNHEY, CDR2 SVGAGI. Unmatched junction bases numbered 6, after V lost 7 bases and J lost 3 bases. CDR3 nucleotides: TGTGCCAGCACCATGGGACAGGGAGACACTGAAGCTTTCTTT. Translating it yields CASTMGQGDTEAFF.

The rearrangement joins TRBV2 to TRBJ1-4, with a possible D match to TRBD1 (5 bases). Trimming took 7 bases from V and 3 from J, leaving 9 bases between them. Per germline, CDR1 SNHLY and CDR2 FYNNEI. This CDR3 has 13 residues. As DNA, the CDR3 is TGTGCCAGCAAACGGGGACCTAATGAAAAACTGTTTTTT. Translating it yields CASKRGPNEKLFF.

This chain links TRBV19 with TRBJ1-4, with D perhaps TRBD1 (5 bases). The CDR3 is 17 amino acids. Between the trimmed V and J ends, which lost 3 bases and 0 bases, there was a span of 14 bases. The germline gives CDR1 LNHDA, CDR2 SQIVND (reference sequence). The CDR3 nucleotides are TGTGCCAGTAGTATTTGGGGGTCTGGAGCAACTAATGAAAAACTGTTTTTT. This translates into CASSIWGSGATNEKLFF.

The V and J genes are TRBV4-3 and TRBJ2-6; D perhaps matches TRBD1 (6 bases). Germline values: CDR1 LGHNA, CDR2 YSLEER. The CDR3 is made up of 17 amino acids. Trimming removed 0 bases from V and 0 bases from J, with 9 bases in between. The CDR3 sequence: CASSQDGDNSGANVLTF. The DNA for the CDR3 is TGCGCCAGCAGCCAAGATGGGGACAACTCTGGGGCCAACGTCCTGACTTTC.

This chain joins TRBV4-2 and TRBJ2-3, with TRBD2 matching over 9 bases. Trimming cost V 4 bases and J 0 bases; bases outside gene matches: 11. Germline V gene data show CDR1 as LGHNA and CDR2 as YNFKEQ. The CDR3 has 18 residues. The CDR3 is CASSRRSSGVVSTDTQYF. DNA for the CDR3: TGTGCCAGCAGCCGCCGATCTAGCGGGGTCGTTAGCACAGATACGCAGTATTTT.

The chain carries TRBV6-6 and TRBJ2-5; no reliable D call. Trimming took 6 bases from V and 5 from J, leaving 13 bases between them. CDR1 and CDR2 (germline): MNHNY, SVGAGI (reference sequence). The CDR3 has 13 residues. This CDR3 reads CASSSQVVETQYF. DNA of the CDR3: TGTGCCAGCAGCTCTCAAGTGGTGGAGACCCAGTACTTC.

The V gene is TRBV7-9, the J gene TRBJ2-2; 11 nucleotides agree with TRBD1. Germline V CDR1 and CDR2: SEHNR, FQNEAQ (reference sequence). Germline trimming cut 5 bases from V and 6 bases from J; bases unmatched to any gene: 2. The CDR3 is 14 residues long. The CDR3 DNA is TGTGCCAGCAGCCAGGGACAGGGGGCCGGGGAGCTGTTTTTT. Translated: CASSQGQGAGELFF.

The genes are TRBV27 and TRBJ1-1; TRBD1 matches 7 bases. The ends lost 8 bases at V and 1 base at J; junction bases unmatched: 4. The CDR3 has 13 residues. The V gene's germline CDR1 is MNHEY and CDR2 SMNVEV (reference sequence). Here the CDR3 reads CASGDSGNTEAFF. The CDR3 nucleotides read TGTGCCAGCGGGGACAGCGGGAACACTGAAGCTTTCTTT.

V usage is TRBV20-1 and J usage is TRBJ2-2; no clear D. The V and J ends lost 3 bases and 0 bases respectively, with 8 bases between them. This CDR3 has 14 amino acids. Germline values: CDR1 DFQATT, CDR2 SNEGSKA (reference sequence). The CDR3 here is CSASKLTNTGELFF. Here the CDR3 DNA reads TGCAGTGCTAGTAAACTGACGAACACCGGGGAGCTGTTTTTT.

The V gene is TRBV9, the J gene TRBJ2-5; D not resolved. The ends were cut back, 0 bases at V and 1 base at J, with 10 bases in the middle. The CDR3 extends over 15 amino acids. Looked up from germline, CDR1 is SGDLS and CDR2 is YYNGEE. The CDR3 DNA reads TGTGCCAGCAGCGTAGACGAAAGGGCCCAAGAGACCCAGTACTTC. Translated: CASSVDERAQETQYF.

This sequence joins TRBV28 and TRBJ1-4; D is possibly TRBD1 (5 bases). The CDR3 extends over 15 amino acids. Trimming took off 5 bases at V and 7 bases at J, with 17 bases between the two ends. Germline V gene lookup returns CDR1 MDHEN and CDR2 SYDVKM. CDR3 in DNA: TGTGCCAGCAGTCCCCTCCGGGGCTTGAGTGAAAAACTGTTTTTT. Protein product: CASSPLRGLSEKLFF.

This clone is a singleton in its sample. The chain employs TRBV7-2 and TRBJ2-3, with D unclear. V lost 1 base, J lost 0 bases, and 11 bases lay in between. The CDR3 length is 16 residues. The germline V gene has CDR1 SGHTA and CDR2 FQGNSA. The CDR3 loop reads CASSLVSRRSTDTQYF. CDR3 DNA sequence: TGTGCCAGCAGCTTAGTAAGCCGGAGAAGCACAGATACGCAGTATTTT.

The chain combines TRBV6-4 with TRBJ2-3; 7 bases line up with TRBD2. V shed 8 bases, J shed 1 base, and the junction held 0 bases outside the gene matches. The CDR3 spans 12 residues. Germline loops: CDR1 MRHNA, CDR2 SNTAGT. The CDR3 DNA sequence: TGTGCCAGCCGGGGGGGCACAGATACGCAGTATTTT. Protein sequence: CASRGGTDTQYF.

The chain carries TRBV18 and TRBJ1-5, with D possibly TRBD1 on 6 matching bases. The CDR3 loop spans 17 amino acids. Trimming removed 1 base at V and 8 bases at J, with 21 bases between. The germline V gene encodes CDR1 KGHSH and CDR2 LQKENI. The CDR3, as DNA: TGTGCCAGCTCACCACGAGGTTTGGGGGTTAACAGGGAGCCCCAGCATTTT. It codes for CASSPRGLGVNREPQHF.